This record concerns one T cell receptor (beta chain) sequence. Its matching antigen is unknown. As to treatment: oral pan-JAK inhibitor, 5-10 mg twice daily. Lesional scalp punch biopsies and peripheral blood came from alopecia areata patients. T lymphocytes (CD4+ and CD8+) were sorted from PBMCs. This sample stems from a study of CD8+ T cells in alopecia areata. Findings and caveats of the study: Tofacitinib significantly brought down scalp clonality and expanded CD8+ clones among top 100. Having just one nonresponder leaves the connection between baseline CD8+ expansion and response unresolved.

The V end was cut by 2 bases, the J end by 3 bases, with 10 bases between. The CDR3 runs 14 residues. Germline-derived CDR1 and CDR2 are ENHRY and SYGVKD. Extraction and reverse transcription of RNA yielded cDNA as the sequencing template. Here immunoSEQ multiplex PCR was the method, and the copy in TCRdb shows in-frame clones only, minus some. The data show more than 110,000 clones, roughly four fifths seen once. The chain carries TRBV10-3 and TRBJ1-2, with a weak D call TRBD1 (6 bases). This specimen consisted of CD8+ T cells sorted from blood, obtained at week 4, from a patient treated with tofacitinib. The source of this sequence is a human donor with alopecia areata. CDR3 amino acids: CAISEGQTDYGYTF. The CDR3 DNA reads TGTGCCATCAGTGAGGGACAGACCGACTATGGCTACACCTTC.